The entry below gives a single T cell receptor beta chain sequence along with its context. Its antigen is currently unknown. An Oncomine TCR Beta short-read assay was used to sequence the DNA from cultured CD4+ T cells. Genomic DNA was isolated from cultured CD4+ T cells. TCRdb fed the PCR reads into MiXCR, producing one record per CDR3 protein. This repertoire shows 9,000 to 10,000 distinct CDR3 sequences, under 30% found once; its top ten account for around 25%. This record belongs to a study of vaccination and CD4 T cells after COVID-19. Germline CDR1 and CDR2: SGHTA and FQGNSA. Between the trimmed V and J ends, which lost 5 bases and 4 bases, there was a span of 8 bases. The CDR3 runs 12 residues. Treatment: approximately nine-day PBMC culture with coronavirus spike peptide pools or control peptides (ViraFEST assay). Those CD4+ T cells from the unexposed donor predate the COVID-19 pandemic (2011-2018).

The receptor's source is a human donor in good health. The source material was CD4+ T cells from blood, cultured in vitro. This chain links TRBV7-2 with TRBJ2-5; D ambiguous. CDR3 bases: TGTGCCAGCAGCGCCGTCAGAGAGACCCAGTACTTC. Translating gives CASSAVRETQYF.